This is a list of T cell receptor beta chains from one sample in a study of tumor-infiltrating lymphocytes in primary liver carcinoma. TCRdb reprocessed the multiplex PCR reads with MiXCR, giving one entry per CDR3 protein. The sample lists fewer than 400,000 distinct CDR3 sequences, 50% to 60% occurring once. The sequencing input was peripheral blood. The receptor source for this set is a woman aged 25-40 years with primary liver carcinoma and hepatitis B virus infection. CDR3s include the opening cysteine and the closing phenylalanine or tryptophan. The D gene is left open where the match is weak. Clone size is given for some rows only: seen once, a few or many times, or a class if the clone is expanded.

clone_size	d_call	j_call	v_call	cdr3_nt	cdr3_aa
few	.	TRBJ2-3	TRBV28	TGTGCCAGCACCAAAGGGGGATCAGGGACAGATACGCAGTATTTT	CASTKGGSGTDTQYF
.	.	TRBJ1-2	TRBV4-1	TGCGCCAGCAGTCGAGCACAGGGAAGTGGTGGCTACACCTTC	CASSRAQGSGGYTF
few	.	TRBJ2-3	TRBV24-1	TGTGCCACCAGTATAACCGGGCAGACAGATACGCAATATTTT	CATSITGQTDTQYF
.	TRBD1	TRBJ1-1	TRBV6-6	TGTGCCAGCAGTGGGACAGGGGTAAGGACTGAAGCTTTCTTT	CASSGTGVRTEAFF
once	.	TRBJ2-2	TRBV4-3	TGCGCCAGCAGCCAAGTTACGGCATGGGAAGACGGGGAGCTGTTTTTT	CASSQVTAWEDGELFF
few	.	TRBJ2-7	TRBV6-5	TGTGCCAGCAGTGAAACCCCCCGCACGGTAGGGCACTCCTACGAGCAGTACTTC	CASSETPRTVGHSYEQYF
many	.	TRBJ2-3	TRBV29-1	TGCAGCGTCCGCACAGATACGCAGTATTTT	CSVRTDTQYF
.	TRBD1	TRBJ2-3	TRBV11-2	TGTGCCAGCAGCCCCCAGGACAGGCTCAGCATAGATACGCAGTATTTC	CASSPQDRLSIDTQYF
once	TRBD1	TRBJ1-1	TRBV5-1	TGCGTCAGCAGTCAGGACAGGGCGGACACTGAAGCTTTCTTT	CVSSQDRADTEAFF
.	.	TRBJ1-2	TRBV28	TGTGCCAGCAGTTTATTGGACGTCTATGGCTACACCTTC	CASSLLDVYGYTF
medium-sized	.	TRBJ2-1	TRBV11-2	TGTGCCAGCAGCTTAGTTGGCGGGACGCCAGTCGATGAGCAGTTCTTC	CASSLVGGTPVDEQFF
few	TRBD2	TRBJ2-3	TRBV6-5	TGTGCCAGCAGGCTAAGCGGGAGACGCACAGATACGCAGTATTTT	CASRLSGRRTDTQYF
.	TRBD1	TRBJ2-3	TRBV6-5	TGTGCCAGCAGTCTCTACAGGGGGACAGATACGCAGTATTTT	CASSLYRGTDTQYF
.	.	TRBJ1-1	TRBV5-6	TGTGCCAGCGGTCTGCCGGGTACGAACACTGAAGCTTTCTTT	CASGLPGTNTEAFF
once	TRBD2	TRBJ2-7	TRBV23-1	TGCGCCAGCAGCAACGGGACTAGCGGGAGGAGAGGCTACGAGCAGTACTTC	CASSNGTSGRRGYEQYF
few	TRBD1	TRBJ1-3	TRBV6-5	TGTGCCAGCAGTTACACCGCCGGGACAGGTGGAAACACCATATATTTT	CASSYTAGTGGNTIYF
.	.	TRBJ1-4	TRBV6-1	TGTGCCAGCAGTGGTGCAGGGACTGGGGCTAATGAAAAACTGTTTTTT	CASSGAGTGANEKLFF
many	.	TRBJ2-7	TRBV11-2	TGTGCCAGCAGCTTAAGCTCTTTACTGGCCTACGAGCAGTACTTC	CASSLSSLLAYEQYF
few	.	TRBJ1-3	TRBV29-1	TGCAGCGTTGAGGGCGGGAGAAACACCATATATTTT	CSVEGGRNTIYF
.	.	TRBJ1-2	TRBV13	TGTGCCAGCAGCTCGGGATCGTATTATGACTACACCTTC	CASSSGSYYDYTF
.	TRBD2	TRBJ2-1	TRBV29-1	TGCAGCGGCGGGACTAGCAACGGGAATGAGCAGTTCTTT	CSGGTSNGNEQFF
.	TRBD1	TRBJ2-5	TRBV4-1	TGCGCCAGCAGCCACGGGACAGGGTGTCAAGAGACCCAGTACTTC	CASSHGTGCQETQYF
few	.	TRBJ1-5	TRBV6-6	TGTGCCAGCAGTTTACACCCCCGAAGGAATCAGCCCCAGCATTTT	CASSLHPRRNQPQHF
.	.	TRBJ2-1	TRBV12-3/TRBV12-4	TGTGCCAGCAGTCGCCATGGGGGGGCCGCGGCCAGTGAGCAGTTCTTC	CASSRHGGAAASEQFF
.	.	TRBJ1-2	TRBV11-3	TGTGCCAGTAGCTCTCCTATTGACCCCTACTATGGCTTCACCTTC	CASSSPIDPYYGFTF
.	.	TRBJ2-7	TRBV6-5	TGTGCCAGCAGTTACTCGAAGGGGGGCGAGCAGTACTTC	CASSYSKGGEQYF
many	TRBD2	TRBJ2-3	TRBV11-2	TGTGCCAGCAGCTTAGTCGCTAGCGGGAGGTCAGGTTCTTCCACAGATACGCAGTATTTT	CASSLVASGRSGSSTDTQYF
.	.	TRBJ2-7	TRBV11-3	TGTGCCGGCAGCTTAGATACAGTTAGCTACGAGCAGTATTTC	CAGSLDTVSYEQYF
.	.	TRBJ1-1	TRBV7-9	TGTGCCAGCAGCCGACAGAGGGGAGAAGCTTTCTTT	CASSRQRGEAFF
few	TRBD2	TRBJ2-5	TRBV4-1	TGCGCCAGCAGCCAAGTTCCGACTAGCGGGAGGGAGACCCAGTACTTC	CASSQVPTSGRETQYF
.	.	TRBJ1-2	TRBV6-1	TGTACCAGCAGTGAAAACCCAGGGGTGTTCGGCGGCTACACCTTC	CTSSENPGVFGGYTF
.	TRBD2	TRBJ2-7	TRBV6-2/TRBV6-3	TGTGCCAGCCGGTTAGCGGGACTAAAGGAGCAGTACTTC	CASRLAGLKEQYF
few	TRBD1	TRBJ1-1	TRBV4-1	TGCGCCAGCAGCCCCGTGACCTGGACAGGGAGGAGGAACACTGAAGCTTTCTTT	CASSPVTWTGRRNTEAFF
.	TRBD2	TRBJ2-3	TRBV5-4	TGTGCCAGCAGCACAGCGGGAGCCCCCCATACGCAGTATTTT	CASSTAGAPHTQYF
.	.	TRBJ1-5	TRBV6-5	TGTGCCAGCAGTAAGTCTGTGGGGCGCGATCAGCCCCAGCATTTT	CASSKSVGRDQPQHF
.	.	TRBJ2-2	TRBV4-2	TGTGCCAGCAGCCAAGATCGTAGGCCAAACACCGGGGAGCTGTTTTTT	CASSQDRRPNTGELFF
.	.	TRBJ2-5	TRBV4-1	TGCGCCAGCAGCCAAGCCACTAGACAAGAGACCCAGTACTTC	CASSQATRQETQYF
.	TRBD2	TRBJ2-1	TRBV5-6	TGTGCCAGCAGCTCGTCTAGCGGGAGCTGGAATGAGCAGTTCTTC	CASSSSSGSWNEQFF
.	TRBD2	TRBJ2-2	TRBV11-3	TGTGCCAGCAGCTCGGGACTAGTGAACACCGGGGAGCTGTTCTTT	CASSSGLVNTGELFF
.	.	TRBJ1-1	TRBV11-2	TGTGCCAGCAGCAGAGACAGAAACATTGAAGCATTCTTT	CASSRDRNIEAFF
many	.	TRBJ1-5	TRBV10-3	TGTGCCATCGACAAGGGACCCTATAGCAATCAGCCCCAGCATTTT	CAIDKGPYSNQPQHF
.	TRBD2	TRBJ2-7	TRBV6-1	TGTGCCAGCATTGGAAGCGGGAGGAGGATCATAACGGTTGGGCAGTACTTC	CASIGSGRRIITVGQYF
.	.	TRBJ2-6	TRBV6-1	TGTGCCAGCAGGGCAGGGGGGTCTGGGGCCAACGTCCTGGCTTTC	CASRAGGSGANVLAF
.	.	TRBJ2-1	TRBV11-2	TGTCTCAGCAGCTTAGTGGGAGCAAGGACTCATGAGCAGTTCTTC	CLSSLVGARTHEQFF
.	TRBD1	TRBJ2-5	TRBV11-2	TGTGCCAACAGCTCAATTCGGGACAGGGGGCGAGAGACTCAGTACTTC	CANSSIRDRGRETQYF
few	.	TRBJ1-1	TRBV10-3	TGTGCCATCAGTGCCGGGGTTAGTACGGACGTCAGCGCTGAAGCTTTCTTT	CAISAGVSTDVSAEAFF
many	.	TRBJ1-1	TRBV29-1	TGCAGCGTACGGACAGTGAACACTGAAGCTTTCTTT	CSVRTVNTEAFF
.	TRBD1	TRBJ2-1	TRBV28	TGTACCAGCAGCTCCCCGCGACAGGGGGATGGAGAGCAGTTCTTC	CTSSSPRQGDGEQFF
many	.	TRBJ1-3	TRBV29-1	TGCAGCGCCGGGGGTACTGGAAACACCATATATTTT	CSAGGTGNTIYF
.	.	TRBJ2-5	TRBV28	TGTGCCAGCAGTTTATTCGTGGGGGAGGAGACCCAGTACTTC	CASSLFVGEETQYF
once	.	TRBJ1-1	TRBV5-1	TGCGCCAGCAGCTGGAGGCCGGGCCCCAAGGTGGGGAACACTGAAGCTTTCTTT	CASSWRPGPKVGNTEAFF
.	.	TRBJ1-5	TRBV29-1	TGCAGCGTTGGCGGGGCGGGGCAGCCCCAGCATTTT	CSVGGAGQPQHF
many	TRBD1	TRBJ2-2	TRBV29-1	TGCAGCGCCGGGTCCGGGACAGGGGTGAACACCGGGGAGCTGTTTTTT	CSAGSGTGVNTGELFF
.	.	TRBJ1-3	TRBV6-6	TGTGCCAGCAGCGAACTCTGGTGTACCACATATTTT	CASSELWCTTYF
.	TRBD2	TRBJ2-7	TRBV5-4	TGTGCCAGCAGCTCTTCTGGCGGGAGCAACGAGCAGTACTTC	CASSSSGGSNEQYF
.	.	TRBJ1-5	TRBV12-3/TRBV12-4	TGTGCCAGCAGTGGGGCTTATGAGAATCAGCCCCAGCATTTT	CASSGAYENQPQHF
.	.	TRBJ1-2	TRBV7-8	TGTGCCAGCAGCTTCCAGTCTAGCAGGAACCATGGCTACACCTTC	CASSFQSSRNHGYTF
.	TRBD2	TRBJ2-1	TRBV4-1	TGCGCCAGCAGCCAACTAGCGGCGACCTACAATGAGCAGTTCTTC	CASSQLAATYNEQFF
few	.	TRBJ2-7	TRBV30	TGTGCCTGGAGTCTGGCGTTAGCGAGCCACGAGCAGTACTTC	CAWSLALASHEQYF